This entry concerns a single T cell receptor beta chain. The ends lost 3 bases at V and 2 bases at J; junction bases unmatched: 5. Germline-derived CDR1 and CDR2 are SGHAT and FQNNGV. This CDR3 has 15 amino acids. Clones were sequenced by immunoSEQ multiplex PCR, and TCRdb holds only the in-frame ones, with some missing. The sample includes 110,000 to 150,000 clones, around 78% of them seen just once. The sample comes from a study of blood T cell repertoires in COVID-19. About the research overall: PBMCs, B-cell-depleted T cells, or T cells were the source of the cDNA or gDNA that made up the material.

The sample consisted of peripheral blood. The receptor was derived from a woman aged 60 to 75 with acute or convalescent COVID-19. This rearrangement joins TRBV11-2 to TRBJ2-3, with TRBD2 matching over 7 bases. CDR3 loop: CASSLVAGTTDTQYF. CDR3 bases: TGTGCCAGCAGCTTGGTAGCGGGCACCACAGATACGCAGTATTTT. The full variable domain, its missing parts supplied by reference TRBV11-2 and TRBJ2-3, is EAGVAQSPRYKIIEKRQSVAFWCNPISGHATLYWYQQILGQGPKLLIQFQNNGVVDDSQLPKDRFSAERLKGVDSTLKIQPAKLEDSAVYLCASSLVAGTTDTQYFGPGTRLTVL.